This is a list of T cell receptor beta chains from one sample in a study of T cells in Graves' hyperthyroidism and ophthalmopathy. Each CDR3 protein is one row after TCRdb ran MiXCR on the multiplex PCR reads. The sample shows roughly 750,000 distinct CDR3 sequences, 16% of them seen only once. The sample taken for sequencing was blood. These TCRs come from a young man with Graves' hyperthyroidism. Both conserved end residues are part of each CDR3. The D gene is left open where the match is weak. A row's size may be missing; if present it is once, few, many or a size class.

v_gene,j_gene,abundance,d_gene,CDR3aa,CDR3nt
TRBV2,TRBJ2-5,many,TRBD2,CASSDPRGGETQYF,TGTGCCAGCAGTGACCCGCGGGGGGGCGAGACCCAGTACTTC
TRBV2,TRBJ2-1,few,-,CASTRSEQFF,TGTGCCAGCACTCGGAGTGAGCAGTTCTTC
TRBV20-1,TRBJ2-5,few,-,CSARPGAERETQYF,TGCAGTGCCAGGCCCGGGGCTGAGAGAGAGACCCAGTACTTC
TRBV5-4,TRBJ1-1,-,-,CASSLNFGGTEAFF,TGCGCCAGCAGCTTGAATTTTGGGGGGACTGAAGCTTTCTTT
TRBV4-1,TRBJ2-3,-,TRBD1,CASSQTGTGSTDTQYF,TGCGCCAGCAGCCAAACCGGGACAGGGAGCACAGATACGCAGTATTTT
TRBV27,TRBJ1-6,-,-,CASTSAGEGFNSPLHF,TGTGCCAGCACCTCCGCGGGTGAGGGTTTTAATTCACCCCTCCACTTT
TRBV29-1,TRBJ1-1,few,-,CSVETDRRGFF,TGCAGCGTTGAGACGGACAGAAGGGGTTTCTTT
TRBV10-3,TRBJ2-3,-,-,CANGQSTDTQYF,TGTGCCAACGGACAGAGCACAGATACGCAGTATTTT
TRBV3-1,TRBJ2-7,few,-,CASSQDGGSEQYF,TGTGCCAGCAGCCAAGATGGTGGGAGTGAGCAGTACTTC
TRBV4-1,TRBJ2-3,few,TRBD2,CASSQDYSGRLADTQYF,TGCGCCAGCAGCCAAGATTACAGCGGGAGATTGGCAGATACGCAGTATTTT
TRBV4-2,TRBJ2-3,many,TRBD2,CASSQDPGTSGSSDTQYF,TGTGCCAGCAGCCAAGATCCGGGGACTAGCGGGAGTTCAGATACGCAGTATTTT
TRBV7-6,TRBJ1-6,many,TRBD1,CASSQGQGFNSPLHF,TGTGCCAGCAGCCAAGGACAGGGGTTCAATTCACCCCTCCACTTT
TRBV10-3,TRBJ2-7,many,TRBD2,CAISESTSGSLEQYF,TGTGCCATCAGTGAGTCGACTAGCGGGAGTCTCGAGCAGTACTTC
TRBV3-1,TRBJ2-3,many,TRBD2,CASSPRLATSTDTQYF,TGTGCCAGCAGCCCTCGACTAGCGACTAGCACAGATACGCAGTATTTT
TRBV6-2/TRBV6-3,TRBJ1-5,few,TRBD1,CASSPRDSQNSNQPQHF,TGTGCCAGCAGTCCTCGGGACAGCCAAAATAGCAATCAGCCCCAGCATTTT
TRBV29-1,TRBJ2-1,-,-,CSVGLTASSYNEQFF,TGCAGCGTTGGCTTAACGGCTAGCTCCTACAATGAGCAGTTCTTC
TRBV7-3,TRBJ2-7,few,-,CASSHSGARTYEQYF,TGTGCCAGCAGCCACTCAGGAGCGCGGACCTACGAGCAGTACTTC
TRBV9,TRBJ2-7,-,-,CASSVVDSYYEQYF,TGTGCCAGCAGCGTAGTAGACAGCTACTACGAGCAGTACTTC
TRBV29-1,TRBJ2-1,-,-,CSVEDQLDLRGRAHNEQFF,TGCAGCGTTGAAGATCAGTTGGATCTTCGGGGTAGGGCCCACAATGAGCAGTTCTTC
TRBV27,TRBJ2-7,-,-,CASSPTITVRSYEQYF,TGTGCCAGCAGTCCGACGATCACAGTCCGATCCTACGAGCAGTACTTC
TRBV28,TRBJ2-1,-,TRBD2,CASTLRLAGGPYNEQFF,TGTGCCAGCACCCTACGGCTAGCGGGAGGCCCTTACAATGAGCAGTTCTTC
TRBV30,TRBJ2-7,-,-,CAWSLTSGPYEQYF,TGTGCCTGGAGCCTAACCAGCGGACCCTACGAGCAGTACTTC
TRBV28,TRBJ1-1,-,-,CASLLGGTEAFF,TGTGCCAGCCTACTAGGGGGCACTGAAGCTTTCTTT
TRBV12-3/TRBV12-4,TRBJ2-7,-,-,CAVQDYSYEQYF,TGTGCCGTCCAGGACTACTCCTACGAGCAGTACTTC
TRBV14,TRBJ1-2,-,-,CASSQVRGEGYTF,TGTGCCAGCAGCCAAGTGAGAGGGGAAGGCTACACCTTC
TRBV28,TRBJ2-5,many,-,CASSSLIETQYF,TGTGCCAGCAGTTCCCTAATAGAGACCCAGTACTTC
TRBV28,TRBJ1-5,many,-,CASTPILGGNQPQHF,TGTGCCAGCACCCCAATCTTGGGTGGCAATCAGCCCCAGCATTTT
TRBV5-4,TRBJ2-1,-,-,CASSLGFRSYNEQFF,TGTGCCAGCAGCTTGGGGTTCCGCTCCTACAATGAGCAGTTCTTC
TRBV28,TRBJ1-2,few,-,CASSSGALRGYTF,TGTGCCAGCAGTTCCGGGGCACTTCGCGGCTACACCTTC
TRBV24-1,TRBJ2-3,-,-,CATSDGARGLTDTQYF,TGTGCCACCAGTGATGGGGCTAGGGGGTTAACAGATACGCAGTATTTT